Shown below are 18 T cell receptor beta chains from a single sample sequenced in a study of T cells in localized non-small cell lung cancer. Here immunoSEQ multiplex PCR was the method, and the copy in TCRdb shows in-frame clones only, minus some. Of approximately 41,000 clones in the sample, about 91% were seen once. Sequenced here: PBMCs, sampled before any cancer treatment. These receptors were obtained from a woman aged 35-75 years with stage II lung adenocarcinoma.

The rearrangement links TRBV28 to TRBJ1-2; D remains unclear. V was trimmed by 6 bases and J by 1 base, leaving 6 bases between them. The CDR3 is 12 amino acids. Per the germline V gene, CDR1 is MDHEN and CDR2 is SYDVKM. The CDR3 region is CASRRGNYGYTF. Written as DNA, the CDR3 is TGTGCCAGCAGGAGAGGTAACTATGGCTACACCTTC.

About this clone: One junction end does not reproduce the germline sequence, and a read error may be involved. The sample contains more than one DNA sequence encoding this CDR3. This chain joins TRBV6-4 and TRBJ1-5, with 9 bases that match TRBD1. CDR3 length: 20 amino acids. From germline, CDR1 is MRHNA and CDR2 SNTAGT. The CDR3 coding sequence is TGTGCCAGTAGTGACTCCCCGTTACAGGGGGCCAATTATAGCAATCAGCCCCAGCATTTT. Amino acid sequence: CASSDSPLQGANYSNQPQHF.

The chain joins TRBV9 to TRBJ1-1; D is perhaps TRBD1 (5 bases). Germline V CDR1 and CDR2: SGDLS, YYNGEE. Trimming stripped 2 bases from V and 1 base from J, with 9 bases between. This CDR3 is 14 amino acids long. CDR3 region: CASSVGQGNTEAFF. In nucleotides, the CDR3 is TGTGCCAGCAGCGTTGGGCAGGGGAACACTGAAGCTTTCTTT.

The chain recombines TRBV6-1 with TRBJ1-1; TRBD1 is a possible D gene (5 bases). The CDR3 runs to 16 residues. Trimming pared 3 bases from V and 7 bases from J, leaving 21 bases between. Germline assignment: CDR1 MNHNS and CDR2 SASEGT. The CDR3 reads CASSEWDRGASYEAFF. DNA of the CDR3: TGTGCCAGCAGTGAGTGGGATAGGGGCGCCAGTTATGAAGCTTTCTTT.

This sequence joins TRBV5-8 and TRBJ1-2, with 7 bases aligning to TRBD1. Trimming cost V 1 base and J 0 bases; bases outside gene matches: 3. CDR1 and CDR2 (germline): SGHTS, YDEGEE. The CDR3 is 15 residues long. The CDR3 nucleotides are TGTGCCAGCAGCTTGTTTAGGGGGCCTAACTATGGCTACACCTTC. Amino acids: CASSLFRGPNYGYTF.

The genes are TRBV19 and TRBJ1-2, with TRBD1 matching over 9 bases. This CDR3 region has 14 residues. CDR1 is LNHDA, CDR2 SQIVND, per germline (reference sequence). With 0 bases clipped from V and 5 bases from J, the junction kept 1 base outside the gene matches. CDR3 nucleotide sequence: TGTGCCAGTAGTATAGATGGGACAGGGTATGGCTACACCTTC. Its translation: CASSIDGTGYGYTF.

In its sample, this clone was seen once. The chain employs TRBV28 and TRBJ1-1; 10 nucleotides line up with TRBD1. The V segment lost 5 bases and the J segment 4 bases; nucleotides outside the gene matches: 10. Looked up from germline, CDR1 is MDHEN and CDR2 is SYDVKM. The CDR3 sequence is 16 residues long. The CDR3 is CASSGPGQGKGTEAFF. CDR3 DNA sequence: TGTGCCAGCAGTGGTCCGGGACAGGGGAAGGGCACTGAAGCTTTCTTT.

The rearrangement links TRBV5-1 to TRBJ1-4, with D hard to call. Trimming left V 0 bases short and J 4 bases short, with 10 bases between. This CDR3 has 15 amino acids. Looked up from germline, CDR1 is SGHRS and CDR2 is YFSETQ. The CDR3 DNA follows: TGCGCCAGCAGCTTGGCCGGTCCGGTTAATGAAAAACTGTTTTTT. It encodes CASSLAGPVNEKLFF.

CDR3 bases: TGTGCCAGCAGCTCGCATACAGAAGCTTTCTTT. The encoded protein is CASSSHTEAFF. The chain uses TRBV11-2 and TRBJ1-1; no clear D gene. The CDR3 is made up of 11 amino acids. Germline values: CDR1 SGHAT, CDR2 FQNNGV. V was clipped by 4 bases and J by 8 bases, with 8 bases between them.

For the CDR3, the DNA is TGTGCCAGCAGTGCTAGCGGGGGGGCAGGGAATGAGCAGTTCTTC. It codes for CASSASGGAGNEQFF. V gene TRBV25-1 combines with J gene TRBJ2-1; 12 bases align to TRBD2. The V gene's germline CDR1 is MGHDK and CDR2 SYGVNS. The CDR3 runs to 15 residues. Trimming cost V 4 bases and J 7 bases; bases outside gene matches: 5.

The genes are TRBV5-1 and TRBJ1-1; maybe TRBD1 (5 bases). The length of the CDR3 is 14 residues. V dropped 2 bases and J dropped 1 base, with 9 bases sitting between them. From germline, CDR1 is SGHRS and CDR2 YFSETQ. The DNA of the CDR3 is TGCGCCAGCAGCTTTATCGGGGGGAACACTGAAGCTTTCTTT. Encoded protein: CASSFIGGNTEAFF. The full variable domain, completed using reference TRBV5-1 and TRBJ1-1, is KAGVTQTPRYLIKTRGQQVTLSCSPISGHRSVSWYQQTPGQGLQFLFEYFSETQRNKGNFPGRFSGRQFSNSRSEMNVSTLELGDSALYLCASSFIGGNTEAFFGQGTRLTVV.

V is TRBV7-9 and J is TRBJ1-1; 11 positions agree with TRBD1. This CDR3 comprises 16 residues. V was clipped by 2 bases and J by 5 bases; unmatched bases: 7. Looked up from germline, CDR1 is SEHNR and CDR2 is FQNEAQ (reference sequence). CDR3 nucleotides: TGTGCCAGCAGCTTACGGGACAGGGGGTTTGTGACTGAAGCTTTCTTT. It yields the protein CASSLRDRGFVTEAFF.

V and J are TRBV9 and TRBJ1-1, with D possibly matching TRBD1 (5 bases). The CDR3 contains 16 residues. V was shortened by 3 bases and J by 1 base, with 16 bases between the two germline ends. Germline assignment: CDR1 SGDLS and CDR2 YYNGEE. CDR3 nucleotides: TGTGCCAGCAGCGCACTCACCGGACACCGGAACACTGAAGCTTTCTTT. Translated, it gives CASSALTGHRNTEAFF.

The chain joins TRBV7-7 to TRBJ2-3; D remains ambiguous. CDR3 length: 13 amino acids. Germline-derived CDR1 and CDR2 are SSHAT and FNYEAQ (reference sequence). Trimming pared 3 bases from V and 4 bases from J, leaving 8 bases between. The CDR3 region has the DNA TGTGCCAGCAGCTTCCACAAAGCAGATACGCAGTATTTT. Amino acids: CASSFHKADTQYF.

The chain has TRBV15 and TRBJ1-4; 7 nucleotides agree with TRBD1. The ends lost 0 bases at V and 5 bases at J; junction bases unmatched: 3. Germline lookup yields CDR1 LNHNV and CDR2 YYDKDF (reference sequence). This CDR3 is built from 15 residues. CDR3 coding DNA: TGTGCCACCAGCAGAGATAAGGGGGCCAATGAAAAACTGTTTTTT. It encodes CATSRDKGANEKLFF. Full variable domain (missing parts from reference TRBV15 and TRBJ1-4): DAMVIQNPRYQVTQFGKPVTLSCSQTLNHNVMYWYQQKSSQAPKLLFHYYDKDFNNEADTPDNFQSRRPNTSFCFLDIRSPGLGDTAMYLCATSRDKGANEKLFFGSGTQLSVL.

This chain joins TRBV10-1 and TRBJ1-5; possibly TRBD1 for D (5 bases). The CDR3 is made up of 17 amino acids. Germline CDR1 is WNHNN and CDR2 is SYGVQD (reference sequence). V lost 5 bases to trimming and J lost 2 bases, with 19 bases between them. The CDR3, as DNA: TGCGCCAGCAGTCCCCTTCGGGGGGAGAGGCGCAATCAGCCCCAGCATTTT. Encoded protein: CASSPLRGERRNQPQHF.

The chain recombines TRBV9 with TRBJ1-2, with 9 bases aligning to TRBD1. V was clipped by 4 bases and J by 2 bases; unmatched bases: 9. The CDR3 is 16 residues long. The germline V gene has CDR1 SGDLS and CDR2 YYNGEE. CDR3 residues: CASSTQQGAGNYGYTF. The CDR3 DNA follows: TGTGCCAGCAGCACCCAACAGGGGGCTGGGAACTATGGCTACACCTTC.

This chain links TRBV4-1 with TRBJ1-1, with D possibly TRBD1 on 6 matching bases. V lost 1 base and J 1 base, leaving 13 bases between the germline ends. The CDR3 is 16 amino acids. Germline CDR1 and CDR2: MGHRA and YSYEKL. CDR3 loop: CASSQVLGRGNTEAFF. The CDR3 nucleotides read TGCGCCAGCAGCCAAGTCCTAGGCAGGGGGAACACTGAAGCTTTCTTT.